Listed below are T cell receptor beta chains from one sample, sequenced in a study of blood T cell repertoires in COVID-19. Sequencing used immunoSEQ multiplex PCR; TCRdb keeps in-frame clones, though not all of them. The sample records roughly 300,000 clones, approximately 86% being singletons. Sequencing was carried out using PBMCs or T cells enriched from blood (not recorded which). The receptors were gathered from a woman aged 40-49 years with acute COVID-19. Each CDR3 is given with its conserved first and last residue. A D gene is named only where the DNA matches it firmly. Not every row has a clone size; where given, it reads once, few, many or a size class.

CDR3nt,CDR3aa,d_gene,v_gene,j_gene,abundance
TGTGCCAGCAGAAGGGACAGGAATGAAAAACTGTTTTTT,CASRRDRNEKLFF,TRBD1,TRBV6-5,TRBJ1-4,-
TGTGCCAGTATGCTCACATTCAGAGGGCCAAATCAGCCCCAGCATTTT,CASMLTFRGPNQPQHF,-,TRBV27,TRBJ1-5,-
TGTGCCAGCAAAAACGGGGGAAACTATGGCTACACCTTC,CASKNGGNYGYTF,-,TRBV28,TRBJ1-2,few
TGTGCCAGCAGCCGAGCAGGGACTAGCGGCACAGATACGCAGTATTTT,CASSRAGTSGTDTQYF,TRBD2,TRBV3-1/TRBV3-2,TRBJ2-3,-
TGTGCCAGCAGTGATCTTGGCGGGAGGGGCGAGCAGTACTTC,CASSDLGGRGEQYF,TRBD2,TRBV2,TRBJ2-7,-
TGTGCCAGCAGCCCCCCCGGGTCAGTGAACACTGAAGCTTTCTTT,CASSPPGSVNTEAFF,-,TRBV7-8,TRBJ1-1,-
TGTGCCAGCAGTTCGACCGGGACAGGGTTCTTCGATGAGCAGTACTTC,CASSSTGTGFFDEQYF,TRBD1,TRBV27,TRBJ2-7,-
TGTGCCAGCAGCTTGGCTCTCGGGGTCCACGAGCAGTACTTC,CASSLALGVHEQYF,-,TRBV5-8,TRBJ2-7,-
TGTGCCAGCAGTGATGAGGATGTAGATACGCAGTATTTT,CASSDEDVDTQYF,-,TRBV2,TRBJ2-3,-
TGCGCCAGCAGTCACCGAAAGATAGCGAACACCGGGGAGCTGTTTTTT,CASSHRKIANTGELFF,-,TRBV23-1,TRBJ2-2,-
TGTGCCAGCAGCGTAGAGGCGCAGGGTGGGAATGAGCAGTTCTTC,CASSVEAQGGNEQFF,-,TRBV9,TRBJ2-1,-
TGTGCCAGCAGCCAAGGGGCAGTAGAGGGGGCCCAAGAGACCCAGTACTTC,CASSQGAVEGAQETQYF,TRBD1,TRBV4-2,TRBJ2-5,-
TGTGCCACCCAGCTCCGGACAGGCCCCCGGGAGACCCAGTACTTC,CATQLRTGPRETQYF,TRBD1,TRBV18,TRBJ2-5,-
TGTGCCAGCAGACCCCTCGGACAGGGCCACGAGCAGTACTTC,CASRPLGQGHEQYF,TRBD1,TRBV27,TRBJ2-7,-
TGTGCCACCAGTAACGCGGGAGTTAAGGAGACCCAGTACTTC,CATSNAGVKETQYF,TRBD2,TRBV24-1,TRBJ2-5,once
TGTGCCAGCAGGACAACAGGGGCCGGGGCCAACGTCCTGACTTTC,CASRTTGAGANVLTF,TRBD1,TRBV28,TRBJ2-6,-
TGTGCCAGTACCGAAGGTGGGGGCCAGGGCACTGAAGCTTTCTTT,CASTEGGGQGTEAFF,-,TRBV19,TRBJ1-1,-
TGTGCCAGCAACGGGATCGCGACCGATACGCAGTATTTT,CASNGIATDTQYF,-,TRBV2,TRBJ2-3,-
TGTGCCAGCAGTTTAGGACAGGGGTACCGTCAGCCCCAGCATTTT,CASSLGQGYRQPQHF,TRBD1,TRBV28,TRBJ1-5,-
TGTGCCAGCAGTTTAACAACCGGGACACACACACCGTCACCCCTCCACTTT,CASSLTTGTHTPSPLHF,-,TRBV27,TRBJ1-6,-
TGTGCCAGCAGTTTATACTTCTATGGCTACACCTTC,CASSLYFYGYTF,-,TRBV28,TRBJ1-2,-
TGTGCCAGCAGCTCTGGGGCCCAGAGGAATGAAAAACTGTTTTTT,CASSSGAQRNEKLFF,-,TRBV7-2,TRBJ1-4,-